This TCR beta chain was sequenced during a study of molecular identifiers for immune sequencing clone quantification. Source material for naive CD8 libraries was 20,000 to 1,000,000 sorted cells, with 10%, 30% or 50% RNA. CD8+CD4-CCR7+CD45RA+ cells were sorted as naive CD8 T cells. CDR1 is LGHNA, CDR2 YSLEER, per germline. The V end lost 3 bases, the J end lost 5 bases, and 16 bases lay between the germline ends. CDR3 length: 15 residues. TCRdb re-analysed the PCR reads in MiXCR, keeping a single row per CDR3 protein. The sample includes a few hundred thousand distinct CDR3 sequences, 20% to 25% seen only once; the top ten take under 0.85%.

The chain recombines TRBV4-3 with TRBJ1-2, with TRBD1 as a possible D gene (5 bases). Sequences were obtained from naive CD8+ T cells from blood, with Jurkat cell RNA spiked in. Sample subset: FACS-sorted CD8+CD4-CCR7+CD45RA+ naive T cells. The sequence derives from a human donor in good health. Some libraries in this study had Jurkat cell RNA spiked in. The CDR3 bases are TGCGCCAGCAGCCAGGCTGGGGGTCTCACTTATGGCTACACCTTC. Amino acids: CASSQAGGLTYGYTF.